Each of the 25 T cell receptor beta chains below was sequenced from the same sample in a study of CD8 T cells in ankylosing spondylitis. TCRdb re-called the 5' RACE reads through MiXCR, storing one row per CDR3 protein. The table has approximately 200,000 distinct CDR3 sequences, about 13% seen once. Sequenced sample: blood, either unsorted or a sorted T cell fraction (not recorded which). The receptors stem from a male donor with ankylosing spondylitis or in good health (not recorded which).

The chain recombines TRBV11-2 with TRBJ2-7, with a weak D call TRBD1 (5 bases). V was trimmed by 1 base and J by 1 base, leaving 8 bases between them. Germline V gives CDR1 SGHAT, CDR2 FQNNGV. The CDR3 has 14 amino acids. CDR3 region: CASSLVGRSYEQYF. The CDR3 DNA follows: TGTGCCAGCAGCTTAGTGGGGCGGTCCTACGAGCAGTACTTC.

This clonotype was seen many times. The chain is built from TRBV5-1 and TRBJ2-7, with TRBD1 as a possible D gene (5 bases). V lost 7 bases and J lost 1, with 12 bases in between. Germline CDR1 reads SGHRS; CDR2 reads YFSETQ. The CDR3 runs to 13 residues. Here the CDR3 reads CASGETVSYEQYF. For the CDR3, the DNA is TGCGCCAGCGGCGAGACAGTGTCCTACGAGCAGTACTTC.

The chain recombines TRBV7-9 with TRBJ2-5; no firm D call. There are 15 residues in the CDR3. CDR1 and CDR2 (germline): SEHNR, FQNEAQ (reference sequence). Trimming cost V 5 bases and J 3 bases, with 16 bases left between them. The CDR3 sequence: CASSRALPPKETQYF. DNA for the CDR3: TGTGCCAGCAGCCGAGCTCTACCCCCTAAAGAGACCCAGTACTTC.

V usage is TRBV27 and J usage is TRBJ2-7; D remains unclear. V lost 2 bases and J 6 bases, leaving 11 bases between the germline ends. The germline gives CDR1 MNHEY, CDR2 SMNVEV (reference sequence). CDR3 length: 13 amino acids. CDR3 nucleotide sequence: TGTGCCAGCAGTTTAAGGGCTTTTAGCGAGCAGTACTTC. Protein sequence: CASSLRAFSEQYF.

This clonotype was observed many times. The chain joins TRBV4-1 to TRBJ2-1; D remains ambiguous. Trimming shortened V by 1 base and J by 4 bases, and 5 bases separated the two germline ends. This CDR3 has 13 residues. Germline V CDR1 and CDR2: MGHRA, YSYEKL. The CDR3, as DNA: TGCGCCAGCAGCCAAGGACTTTACAATGAGCAGTTCTTC. This gives the protein CASSQGLYNEQFF.

The chain links TRBV28 to TRBJ2-7, with D uncertain. The CDR3 has 15 amino acids. Trimming took off 6 bases at V and 3 bases at J, with 18 bases between the two ends. The germline V gene encodes CDR1 MDHEN and CDR2 SYDVKM. The CDR3 DNA sequence: TGTGCCAGCAGACCCAACCCGAGACGCCACTACGAGCAGTACTTC. This encodes CASRPNPRRHYEQYF.

This clonotype was detected once. This chain links TRBV14 with TRBJ2-1; D gene unclear. The CDR3 loop spans 14 amino acids. From germline, CDR1 is SGHDN and CDR2 FVKESK. V was shortened by 4 bases and J by 3 bases, with 10 bases between the two germline ends. CDR3 loop: CASSRARSYNEQFF. For the CDR3, the DNA is TGTGCCAGCAGCCGGGCGAGGAGCTACAATGAGCAGTTCTTC.

This clonotype came up many times. The chain joins TRBV3-1 to TRBJ2-1; TRBD2 matches at 10 bases. Germline V gene data show CDR1 as LGHDT and CDR2 as YNNKEL (reference sequence). This CDR3 is built from 15 residues. V was clipped by 1 base and J by 9 bases; unmatched bases: 6. For the CDR3, the DNA is TGTGCCAGCAGCCAAGCCGGGACTAGCGATCTTGAGCAGTTCTTC. Translation gives CASSQAGTSDLEQFF.

This clonotype was recorded a few times. The chain recombines TRBV10-2 with TRBJ2-2; D ambiguous. The V end lost 7 bases, the J end lost 2 bases, and 8 bases lay between the germline ends. The CDR3 sequence is 13 residues long. The germline V gene encodes CDR1 WSHSY and CDR2 SAAADI. CDR3 bases: TGCGCCAGCAATAAGGGCAACACCGGGGAGCTGTTTTTT. It translates to CASNKGNTGELFF.

The V gene is TRBV12-3 or TRBV12-4, the J gene TRBJ1-4; D ambiguous. Trimming left V 2 bases short and J 6 bases short, with 10 bases between. CDR3 length equals 14 residues. The CDR3 bases are TGTGCCAGCAGTTTAAGGGAGCGTGATGAAAAACTGTTTTTT. Protein sequence: CASSLRERDEKLFF.

The J gene is TRBJ2-7, the V gene TRBV6-5; possibly TRBD2 for D (6 bases). V was cut by 2 bases and J by 0 bases, with 11 bases left in between. The CDR3 runs to 15 residues. Germline values: CDR1 MNHEY, CDR2 SVGAGI. The CDR3, as DNA: TGTGCCAGCAGTTACCAGGACGGGAGCTCCTACGAGCAGTACTTC. Residues: CASSYQDGSSYEQYF.

This clonotype was detected only a few times. The V call is TRBV2, the J call TRBJ1-6, with D possibly being TRBD1 (6 bases). Germline V gives CDR1 SNHLY, CDR2 FYNNEI. Trimming pared 3 bases from V and 8 bases from J, leaving 17 bases between. This CDR3 has 16 amino acids. The CDR3 nucleotides read TGTGCCAGCAGTGAGGGTCGGCAGGGGAGTTATTCACCCCTCCACTTT. Residues: CASSEGRQGSYSPLHF.

J is TRBJ2-7 and V is TRBV4-1, with D perhaps matching TRBD1 (6 bases). Between the trimmed V and J ends, which lost 5 bases and 4 bases, there was a span of 15 bases. This CDR3 is built from 14 residues. Germline CDR1 MGHRA, CDR2 YSYEKL. The CDR3 nucleotides read TGCGCCAGCAGCAGGGAACAGGGCTGGTACGAGCAGTACTTC. Protein product: CASSREQGWYEQYF.

The V call is TRBV2, the J call TRBJ1-4; 10 bases match TRBD1. Germline assignment: CDR1 SNHLY and CDR2 FYNNEI. V lost 5 bases and J lost 10; bases outside the gene matches: 7. The CDR3 contains 14 residues. CDR3 in DNA: TGTGCCAGCAGTCTGGGACAGGGGAGTCCAAAACTGTTTTTT. Translation gives CASSLGQGSPKLFF.

A few counts support this clonotype. This sequence joins TRBV3-1 and TRBJ2-7; 8 bases are shared with TRBD1. The CDR3 consists of 15 residues. Per germline, CDR1 LGHDT and CDR2 YNNKEL (reference sequence). V lost 1 base and J lost 7; bases outside the gene matches: 9. CDR3 DNA sequence: TGTGCCAGCAGCCAAGGAAGGCAGGGGGCTTATGAGCAGTACTTC. This gives the protein CASSQGRQGAYEQYF.

This clonotype turned up a few times. This rearrangement joins TRBV3-1 to TRBJ2-3; possible D gene TRBD2, 6 bases. Deletions cut 4 bases from V and 3 bases from J, with 17 bases between. This CDR3 is 16 amino acids long. Germline CDR1 LGHDT, CDR2 YNNKEL (reference sequence). CDR3: CASSPTGEVGTDTQYF. In nucleotides, the CDR3 is TGTGCCAGCAGCCCCACGGGGGAAGTTGGGACAGATACGCAGTATTTT.

The chain recombines TRBV6-4 with TRBJ2-1, with D possibly TRBD2 on 5 matching bases. Trimming cost V 4 bases and J 3 bases, with 13 bases left between them. Germline assignment: CDR1 MRHNA and CDR2 SNTAGT. This CDR3 region has 15 residues. This CDR3 is CASSGREGSYNEQFF. CDR3 bases: TGTGCCAGCAGTGGTCGTGAAGGGAGCTACAATGAGCAGTTCTTC.

This clonotype has only a few counts. The genes are TRBV11-2 and TRBJ2-3; 10 bases align to TRBD2. Germline loops: CDR1 SGHAT, CDR2 FQNNGV. The CDR3 is made up of 18 amino acids. J gave up 1 base and V 4 bases, and 11 bases lay outside the gene matches. The CDR3 region is CASSSSTVLAGRTDTQYF. Written as DNA, the CDR3 is TGTGCCAGCAGCTCGTCCACCGTACTAGCGGGGCGCACAGATACGCAGTATTTT. Filled out from reference TRBV11-2 and TRBJ2-3, the complete variable domain reads EAGVAQSPRYKIIEKRQSVAFWCNPISGHATLYWYQQILGQGPKLLIQFQNNGVVDDSQLPKDRFSAERLKGVDSTLKIQPAKLEDSAVYLCASSSSTVLAGRTDTQYFGPGTRLTVL.

In this sample, this clonotype turned up a few times. The chain joins TRBV6-1 to TRBJ2-2; possible D gene TRBD1, 5 bases. V gave up 4 bases and J gave up 5 bases, with 11 bases separating them. Germline lookup yields CDR1 MNHNS and CDR2 SASEGT. This CDR3 region has 14 residues. The CDR3 sequence: CASSGQGETGELFF. The DNA of the CDR3 is TGTGCCAGCAGTGGGCAAGGGGAAACCGGGGAGCTGTTTTTT.

The genes are TRBV9 and TRBJ1-4; D is unclear. V was shortened by 4 bases and J by 1 base, with 5 bases between the two germline ends. In germline, CDR1 is SGDLS, CDR2 YYNGEE. This CDR3 is 13 amino acids long. CDR3 amino acids: CASSRVTNEKLFF. CDR3 bases: TGTGCCAGCAGCAGGGTAACTAATGAAAAACTGTTTTTT.

This sequence joins TRBV7-9 and TRBJ2-7; D gene uncertain. Germline CDR1 SEHNR, CDR2 FQNEAQ (reference sequence). Trimming shortened V by 7 bases and J by 0 bases, and 7 bases separated the two germline ends. This CDR3 has 12 amino acids. CDR3 coding DNA: TGTGCCAGCACCGACGTCTCCTACGAGCAGTACTTC. Protein: CASTDVSYEQYF.

In DNA form, the CDR3 reads TGCAGTGCTAGTCCCCCAAGGGACAGGGTTTACTATGGCTACACCTTC. This encodes CSASPPRDRVYYGYTF. The chain combines TRBV20-1 with TRBJ1-2; 9 bases fit TRBD1. CDR3 length: 16 residues. With 3 bases clipped from V and 3 bases from J, the junction kept 11 bases outside the gene matches. Germline values: CDR1 DFQATT, CDR2 SNEGSKA (reference sequence).

This clonotype was recorded a few times. The V gene is TRBV20-1, the J gene TRBJ2-5, with no clear D. CDR3 length equals 13 residues. V was shortened by 1 base and J by 4 bases, with 10 bases between the two germline ends. Germline V lookup: CDR1 DFQATT, CDR2 SNEGSKA (reference sequence). The DNA for the CDR3 is TGCAGTGCTAGAGGCAGGATGGGAGAGACCCAGTACTTC. This sequence encodes CSARGRMGETQYF.

This clonotype showed up just a few times. The chain has TRBV5-6 and TRBJ1-2; a possible D gene is TRBD1 (6 bases). The CDR3 sequence is 15 residues long. CDR1 and CDR2 from the germline V gene are SGHDT and YYEEEE. V was cut by 4 bases and J by 1 base, with 14 bases left in between. CDR3 protein: CASSAGTISNYGYTF. CDR3 sequence (DNA): TGTGCCAGCAGCGCCGGGACAATTAGTAACTATGGCTACACCTTC.

The chain is built from TRBV24-1 and TRBJ2-3, with a tentative D call TRBD2 (5 bases). CDR3 size: 14 residues. The V end was cut by 4 bases, the J end by 6 bases, with 13 bases between. CDR1 and CDR2 (germline): KGHDR, SFDVKD. In nucleotides, the CDR3 is TGTGCCACCAGTGACCTCGCACAGCGGGATACGCAGTATTTT. Protein product: CATSDLAQRDTQYF.